The present T cell receptor beta chain was sequenced within a study of cytomegalovirus exposure and HLA in healthy donors listed by TCRdb under 2017. In terms of the full investigation: An earlier analysis of 587 of the donors reported about 300 Gb of sequence data and around 110 million unique TCR beta sequences obtained from 180 million or so T cells. The study combined high-throughput TCR immunosequencing, statistical association of individual TCRs with disease status, and machine learning to predict cytomegalovirus infection status. Along with the approximately 700-subject first cohort, a separate validation cohort of over a hundred different subjects was used. Every repertoire in the discovery cohort had been generated on one and the same sequencing platform. A later analysis re-examined previously published TCR beta repertoires from roughly 720 donors and added high-resolution HLA genotyping to investigate patterns of TCR occurrence. The study was designed to test whether signatures of past pathogen exposure could be identified by cataloging public T cell receptors. Donor age, sex, ethnicity and CMV serostatus were collected together with the repertoire data. An earlier analysis of several hundred of the donors applied high-throughput TCR beta sequencing to assess whether each TCR beta V gene segment acted as functional or pseudogenic. Rather than using new phenotypic data, the later analysis identified candidate immune exposures from TCR beta sequences and from how often those sequences occurred across donors. Four to six DR-DQ haplotypes were handled as single units for association and clustering, since linkage in the cohort was strong. Class I and class II HLA loci were covered by the typing at four-digit resolution. Genome-wide SNP genotypes for about 65% of the roughly 700 donors were used in a later genetic analysis, which treated that subset as a discovery cohort. The study profiled the T cell repertoires of hundreds of subjects by immunosequencing and related them to cytomegalovirus serostatus. Among the roughly 400 genotyped donors, about 83% belonged to the genetic ancestry cluster associated with self-reported Caucasian donors. An early release covering roughly 580 HLA-typed donors comprised about 300 gigabases of sequencing data and around 80 million unique TCR sequences. Across 300 to 400 genotyped donors of the cohort, an average of 235,054 unique TCR beta nucleotide sequences per donor were sequenced, and roughly 20% of those sequences were non-productive. The number of typed donors differed by locus: about 629-630 for A, B, C, DRB1 and DQB1; 500 to 550 for DQA1; 606 for DPA1; and about 470 for DPB1.

Comment on this clone: There is no known antigen for this receptor. Qualities for individual bases were not recorded, and no much larger clone is one base off.

General findings and caveats noted by the study authors: The cohort was sequenced for TCR beta chains only, and without alpha or paired-chain data the features that could be detected were limited. A cluster of highly shared sequence variants was judged likely to represent a technical artifact of the sequencing pipeline. Because counts were too low, roughly 18 rarely observed V segments, including chromosome 9 orphons, were left out of the earlier analysis of a few hundred of the donors. Roughly uniform sequencing depth across donors was assumed in presence/absence analyses, although this assumption may not hold. The classifier was reported to diagnose cytomegalovirus status with high specificity and sensitivity in both the original and validation cohorts. Three of the identified cytomegalovirus-associated TCR beta chains were confirmed in vitro to be specific for cytomegalovirus antigens. Compared with equally common non-associated chains, HLA-associated TCR beta chains in a later analysis were more clonally expanded and had lower generation probabilities. The study listed 164 TCR beta chains as associated with cytomegalovirus. Specific HLA alleles were associated with 15,000 to 20,000 TCR beta sequences at a false discovery rate of 0.05 in a later analysis. Because HLA typing was unavailable for some donors at each locus, only the typed subset was used in association tests. Most TCR sequences were observed very rarely across donors, whereas some public TCRs were present in many individuals. Strong co-occurrence of HLA alleles, especially DR and DQ, made assigning TCR associations to individual alleles difficult. According to the authors, the approach could potentially be generalized to other disease states and immunological phenotypes. Broadly in line with IMGT annotations, most TCR beta V segments showed up in productive rearrangements about 87% or about 30% of the time in an earlier analysis of around 550 of the donors. Compared with the roughly 700-donor mean, donors in an Asian-associated ancestry cluster had fewer N-insertions in productive TCRs, according to a later genetic analysis. Some IMGT-functional V segments, including TRBV6-2 and TRBV6-3, could not be told apart with the 87-base-pair reads, so those segments were excluded. Correlated functional status among segregating V segments might reflect linkage disequilibrium, but an unknown experimental factor could not be ruled out. Several of the top co-occurrence clusters appeared to be linked to parvovirus B19, influenza, CMV and Epstein-Barr virus, according to a later analysis. A later genetic analysis associated a missense DCLRE1C variant with V-gene and J-gene trimming of TCR beta chains, and an independent cohort replicated the association. Immune exposure information for the cohort was limited to CMV serostatus. A later analysis found that TCR association rates varied across HLA loci, with DRB1 alleles showing the most associated TCRs and HLA-C alleles the fewest. A further reported finding was that TCR beta sequences accurately predicted the HLA-A and HLA-B alleles for most subjects in the first cohort. According to a later analysis, most CMV-associated TCR beta chains appeared to be HLA-restricted, and the HLA associations seemed to be driven largely by CMV exposure.

Library preparation was by the immunoSEQ multiplex PCR assay. For the multiplex PCR, a mixture combining 60 forward primers for TCR Vbeta segments and 13 reverse primers for TCR Jbeta segments was used. A multiplex PCR assay on genomic DNA amplified the CDR3 region of rearranged TCR beta genes. The Illumina HiSeq System was used to sequence the amplified TCR beta libraries as 87-base-pair reads. Per the authors' processing: A later analysis counted tens of millions of unique TCR beta chains across the approximately 700 repertoires, and some 11 million of these chains were shared by at least two donors. To remove PCR and sequencing errors, raw reads were error-corrected and collapsed into unique sequences using a nearest-neighbor algorithm that merged closely related sequences. To assign V, D and J gene segments, CDR3 sequences were aligned to IMGT reference sequences. For a sequence to be retained, a match of at least six nucleotides to both a V gene segment and a J gene segment was required. A rearrangement was called productive if the CDR3 had no stop codons and remained in frame with V and J, and every other rearrangement was called non-productive. Following IMGT convention, CDR3 was defined as the stretch from the second conserved V-encoded cysteine up to the conserved J-encoded phenylalanine. Sequences without an unambiguous match to a single V gene segment were excluded from the earlier analysis of 500 to 700 of the donors. An earlier analysis of fewer than 650 of the donors classified V segments as functional when productive rearrangements were above 56.7% and as segregating when the standard deviation between donors was above 5%. A statistical classification framework was developed to diagnose cytomegalovirus status using the catalog of TCR beta chain sequences. In a later analysis, TCR nucleotide sequences were compared against IMGT/GENE-DB human TR gene sequences so that V and J genes could be assigned. Using the TCRdist pipeline, a later analysis assigned CDR3 sequences along with most-parsimonious VDJ recombination scenarios. In a later analysis, every TCR beta chain was defined by the combination of its CDR3 amino acid sequence and its V-gene family, and reads without a unique V-gene family were dropped. In a later analysis, a few hundred highly shared, low-generation-probability nucleotide sequences were removed to address suspected cross-contamination and a sequencing artifact. In a later analysis, a clonal expansion index for each public chain was calculated from normalized within-repertoire ranks of inferred template counts. In a later analysis, generation probabilities were computed with a VDJ recombination model fitted to out-of-frame rearrangements, and the resulting probabilities were checked against IGoR. Hypergeometric tests were used in a later analysis to score TCR-TCR, TCR-HLA and TCR-CMV co-occurrence, with a repertoire-size bias correction applied to the TCR pairs. False discovery rates were estimated in a later analysis by permuting HLA or CMV assignments 20 times. A later analysis grouped co-occurring TCRs with DBSCAN, adding TCRdist sequence similarity when clustering within HLA-allele-positive subsets. Co-occurrence clustering excluded repertoires with fewer than 30,000 or more than 120,000 public chains, plus five with anomalous nucleotide sharing. TCRdb provides this immuneACCESS table in a form limited to in-frame rearrangements. Some clones are lacking; in checked studies, under half of them reflect an unresolved V gene, and why the rest are absent is not known. V and J calls plus clone size are reproduced from that table; the DNA served to infer D and trimming. In all, the sample holds tens of thousands of clones, and roughly 88% of those were seen once. Approximately 4% of the sample comes from the top ten.

The cohort consisted of 650 to 850 healthy bone marrow donors. At the time of sampling, all cohort members were nominally healthy, though unrecorded immune exposures were likely present. The donor was CMV seronegative and belonged to the group of around 350 seronegative cohort members. A peripheral blood sample was provided by each donor, and peripheral blood mononuclear cells were used for TCR beta sequencing. The Qiagen DNeasy Blood Extraction Kit was used to extract genomic DNA from the blood cell samples. V is cut back by 4 bases and J by 4 bases, with 2 bases in the junction unmatched. The germline V gene encodes CDR1 MNHEY and CDR2 SMNVEV (reference sequence). The CDR3 goes from the cysteine to the phenylalanine over 15 residues. Only the CDR3 region is kept as DNA, spanning 45 bases read in frame from base 1.

Source material: PBMCs. The clonotype was recovered from a woman aged 18-30 years in good health and CMV-seronegative. The chain uses TRBV27 and TRBJ2-3, with TRBD2 matching 13 junction bases. The DNA is as follows: TGTGCCAGCAGTTCAGGACTAGCGGGGGCAGATACGCAGTATTTT. It codes for CASSSGLAGADTQYF.